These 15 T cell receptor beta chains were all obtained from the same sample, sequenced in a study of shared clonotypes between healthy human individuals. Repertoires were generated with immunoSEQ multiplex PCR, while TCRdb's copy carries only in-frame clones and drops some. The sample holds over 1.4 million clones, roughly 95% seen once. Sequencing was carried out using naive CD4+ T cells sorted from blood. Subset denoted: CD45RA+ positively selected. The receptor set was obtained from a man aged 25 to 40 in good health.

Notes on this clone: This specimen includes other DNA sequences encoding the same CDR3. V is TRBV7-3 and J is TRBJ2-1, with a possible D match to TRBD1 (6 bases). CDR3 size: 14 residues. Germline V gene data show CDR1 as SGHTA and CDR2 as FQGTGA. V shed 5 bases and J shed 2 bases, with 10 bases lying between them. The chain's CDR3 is CASSRGQTYNEQFF. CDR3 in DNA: TGTGCCAGCAGCCGGGGACAAACCTACAATGAGCAGTTCTTC.

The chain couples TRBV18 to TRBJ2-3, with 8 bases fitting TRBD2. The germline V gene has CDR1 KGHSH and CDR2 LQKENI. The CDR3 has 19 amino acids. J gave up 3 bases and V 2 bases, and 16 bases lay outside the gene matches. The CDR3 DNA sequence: TGTGCCAGCTCACCATTCTTGGGAGCGGGAGCGGAGCGGACAGATACGCAGTATTTT. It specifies CASSPFLGAGAERTDTQYF.

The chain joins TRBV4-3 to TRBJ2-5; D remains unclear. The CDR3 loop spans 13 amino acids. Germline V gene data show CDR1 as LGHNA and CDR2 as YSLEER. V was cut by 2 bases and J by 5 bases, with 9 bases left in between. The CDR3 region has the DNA TGCGCCAGCAGCCAACTGGGCCGGGAGACCCAGTACTTC. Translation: CASSQLGRETQYF.

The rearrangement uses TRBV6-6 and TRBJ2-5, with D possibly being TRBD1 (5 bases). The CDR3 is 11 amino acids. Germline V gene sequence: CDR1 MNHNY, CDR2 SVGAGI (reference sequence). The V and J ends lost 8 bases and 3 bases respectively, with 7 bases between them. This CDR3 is CASGAKETQYF. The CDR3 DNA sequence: TGTGCCAGCGGGGCCAAAGAGACCCAGTACTTC.

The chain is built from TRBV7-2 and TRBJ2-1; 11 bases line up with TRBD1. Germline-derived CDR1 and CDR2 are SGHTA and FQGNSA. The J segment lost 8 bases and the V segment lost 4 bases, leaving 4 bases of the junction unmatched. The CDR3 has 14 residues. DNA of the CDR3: TGTGCCAGCAGCTCGGACAGGGGGCGAGATGAGCAGTTCTTC. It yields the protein CASSSDRGRDEQFF.

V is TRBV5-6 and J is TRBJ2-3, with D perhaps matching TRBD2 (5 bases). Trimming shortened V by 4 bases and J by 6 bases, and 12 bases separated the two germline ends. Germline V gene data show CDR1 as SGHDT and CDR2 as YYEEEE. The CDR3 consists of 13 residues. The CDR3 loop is CASSVVSADTQYF. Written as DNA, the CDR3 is TGTGCCAGCAGCGTAGTTAGCGCGGATACGCAGTATTTT.

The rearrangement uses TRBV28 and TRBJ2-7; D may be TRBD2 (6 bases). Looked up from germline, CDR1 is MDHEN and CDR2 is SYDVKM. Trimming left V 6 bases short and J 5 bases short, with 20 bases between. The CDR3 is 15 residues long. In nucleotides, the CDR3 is TGTGCCAGCAGGCGAGACCAGACTAGATCGAACGAGCAGTACTTC. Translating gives CASRRDQTRSNEQYF.

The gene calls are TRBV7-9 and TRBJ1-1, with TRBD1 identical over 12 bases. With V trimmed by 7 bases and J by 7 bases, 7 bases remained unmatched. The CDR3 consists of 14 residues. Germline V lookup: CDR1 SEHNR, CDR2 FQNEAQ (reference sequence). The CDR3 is CASTRDRGLGEAFF. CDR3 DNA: TGTGCCAGCACAAGGGACAGGGGGCTGGGTGAAGCTTTCTTT.

The CDR3 nucleotides are TGTGCCAGTAGCGTTGGGGCATACACCGGGGAGCTGTTTTTT. Its translation is CASSVGAYTGELFF. V gene TRBV19 combines with J gene TRBJ2-2; TRBD1 might be the D (5 bases). The CDR3 is made up of 14 amino acids. The V gene's germline CDR1 is LNHDA and CDR2 SQIVND (reference sequence). Trimming left V 6 bases short and J 3 bases short, with 11 bases between.

The CDR3 sequence is CASSYRDVSNQPQHF. Written as DNA, the CDR3 is TGTGCCAGCAGTTACCGGGACGTTAGCAATCAGCCCCAGCATTTT. V and J are TRBV6-6 and TRBJ1-5; perhaps TRBD1 as D (5 bases). This CDR3 has 15 amino acids. CDR1 MNHNY and CDR2 SVGAGI come from the germline V gene (reference sequence). V lost 2 bases and J lost 0, with 8 bases in between.

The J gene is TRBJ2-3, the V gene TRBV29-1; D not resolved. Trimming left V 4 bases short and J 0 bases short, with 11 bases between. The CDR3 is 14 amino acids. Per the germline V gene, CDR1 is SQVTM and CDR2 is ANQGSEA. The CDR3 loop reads CSVAPLFSTDTQYF. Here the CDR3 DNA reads TGCAGCGTTGCACCTTTGTTTAGCACAGATACGCAGTATTTT.

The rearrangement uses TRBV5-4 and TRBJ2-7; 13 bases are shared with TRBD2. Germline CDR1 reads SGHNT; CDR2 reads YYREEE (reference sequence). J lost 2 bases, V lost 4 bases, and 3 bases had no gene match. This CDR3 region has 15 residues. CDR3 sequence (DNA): TGTGCCAGCAGCCGGACTAGCGGGAGTCCCTACGAGCAGTACTTC. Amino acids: CASSRTSGSPYEQYF.

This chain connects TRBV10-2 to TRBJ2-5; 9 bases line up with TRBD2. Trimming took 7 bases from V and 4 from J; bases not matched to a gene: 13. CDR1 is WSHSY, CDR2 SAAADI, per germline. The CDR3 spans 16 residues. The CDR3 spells CASMRWAGGPPETQYF. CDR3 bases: TGCGCCAGCATGAGATGGGCGGGAGGGCCTCCAGAGACCCAGTACTTC.

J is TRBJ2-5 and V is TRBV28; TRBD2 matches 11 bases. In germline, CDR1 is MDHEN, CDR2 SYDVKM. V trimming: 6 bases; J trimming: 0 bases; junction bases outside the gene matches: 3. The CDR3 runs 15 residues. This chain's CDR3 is CASRTSGMNQETQYF. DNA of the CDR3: TGTGCCAGCAGGACTAGCGGGATGAACCAAGAGACCCAGTACTTC.

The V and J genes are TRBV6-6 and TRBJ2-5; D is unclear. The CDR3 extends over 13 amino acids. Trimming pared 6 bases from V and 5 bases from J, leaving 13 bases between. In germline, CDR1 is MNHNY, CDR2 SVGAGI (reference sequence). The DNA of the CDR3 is TGTGCCAGCAGCCTAGTACAATTGGAGACCCAGTACTTC. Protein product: CASSLVQLETQYF.